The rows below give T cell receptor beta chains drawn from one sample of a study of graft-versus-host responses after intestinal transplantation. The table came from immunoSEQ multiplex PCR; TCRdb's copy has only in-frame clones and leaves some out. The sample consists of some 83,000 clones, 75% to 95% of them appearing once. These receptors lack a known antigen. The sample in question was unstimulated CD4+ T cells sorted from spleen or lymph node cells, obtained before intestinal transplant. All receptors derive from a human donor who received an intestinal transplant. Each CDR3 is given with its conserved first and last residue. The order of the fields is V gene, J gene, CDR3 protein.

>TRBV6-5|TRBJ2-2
CASRGQLNTGELFF
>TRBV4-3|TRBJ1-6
CASSQVAEETLHF
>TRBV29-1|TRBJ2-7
CSVPISTVLSDEQYF
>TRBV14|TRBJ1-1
CASSQDLIAPSDTEAFF
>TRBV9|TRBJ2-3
CASSVDGLATDTQYF
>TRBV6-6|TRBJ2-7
CASTTGLALHEQYF
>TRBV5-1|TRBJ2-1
CASRYTSGSSYNEQFF
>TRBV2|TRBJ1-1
CASAGNTEAFF
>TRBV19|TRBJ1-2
CASSIPPRQGIVYGYTF
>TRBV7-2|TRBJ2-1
CASSPDLTSGAYNEQFF
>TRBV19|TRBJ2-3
CASTLSFAGGPNTQYF
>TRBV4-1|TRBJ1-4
CASSQIGQGALEKLFF
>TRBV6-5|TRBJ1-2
CASRSRRTVNGYTF
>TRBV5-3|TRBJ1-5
CARISRGRSNQPQHF
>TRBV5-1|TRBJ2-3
CASSSSGGADTQYF
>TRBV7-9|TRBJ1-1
CASSLGSVSLNAFF
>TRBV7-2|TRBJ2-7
CASSLVGTGGRGEQYF
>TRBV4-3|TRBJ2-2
CAARVLVNTGELFF
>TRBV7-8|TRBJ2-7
CASSLTLAAHEQYF
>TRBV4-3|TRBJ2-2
CASSQEVRDRGSTGELFF
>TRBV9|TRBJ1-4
CASSGSGGWDEKLFF
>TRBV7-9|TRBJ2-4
CASSPYGYIQYF
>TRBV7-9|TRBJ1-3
CASSFFEERGNTIYF
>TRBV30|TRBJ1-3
CAWSIQGGNTIYF
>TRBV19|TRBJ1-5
CASSIRTGPNQPQHF
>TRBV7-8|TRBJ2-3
CASSPRTSGDGTDTQYF
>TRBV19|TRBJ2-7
CASSIAGTYEQYF
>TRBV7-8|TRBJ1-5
CASSLDRDQPQHF
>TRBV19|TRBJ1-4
CASSGWTGEANEKLFF
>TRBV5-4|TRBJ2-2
CASSHNRGGTGELFF
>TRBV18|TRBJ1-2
CASSPPVYYGYTF
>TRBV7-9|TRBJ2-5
CASSPTGTSDETQYF
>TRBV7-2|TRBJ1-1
CASSLTAEAFF
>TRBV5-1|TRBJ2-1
CASSLEVAGGNNEQFF
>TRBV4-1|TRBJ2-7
CASSQVNRGVTFALYEQYF
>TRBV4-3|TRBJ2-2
CASSQEGGVGELFF
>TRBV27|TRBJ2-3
CASSWDRGGSTDTQYF
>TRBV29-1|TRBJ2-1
CSAILAGAVNEQFF
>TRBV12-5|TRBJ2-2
CASGLPTGDTGELFF
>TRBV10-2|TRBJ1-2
CASSESTTEYGYTF
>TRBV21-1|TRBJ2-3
CASSNQPRGAADTQYF
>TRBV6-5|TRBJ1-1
CASRFQMNTEAFF
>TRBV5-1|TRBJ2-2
CASGHALGELFF
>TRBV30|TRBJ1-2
CAWTGGNYGYTF
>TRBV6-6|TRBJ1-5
CASLGAGQTNQPQHF
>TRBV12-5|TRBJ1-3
CASGLATGDFSGNTIYF
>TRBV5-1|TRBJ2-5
CATTSGTVNGETQYF
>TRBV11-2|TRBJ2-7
CASSLVTGTREQYF
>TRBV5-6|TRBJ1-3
CASSLLGGQGLYSGNTIYF
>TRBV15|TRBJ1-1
CATRRDSLNTEAFF
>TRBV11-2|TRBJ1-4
CASSPNPGTNEKLFF
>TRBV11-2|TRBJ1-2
CASSLILTGNYGYTF